In this sample, the clone carrying this T cell receptor beta chain turned up a few times. The antigen remains undetermined. These data originate in a study of CD8 T cells in ankylosing spondylitis. The ends lost 6 bases at V and 7 bases at J; junction bases unmatched: 6. The CDR3 runs to 14 residues. Germline V lookup: CDR1 MNHNS, CDR2 SASEGT. Study-level points and caveats: What seemed typical of ankylosing spondylitis blood was a TCR beta motif built from fewer than ten highly homologous variants.

TCRdb processed the 5' RACE reads anew with MiXCR; each CDR3 protein has one entry. Of around 320,000 distinct CDR3 sequences listed, around 20% are singletons. The chain uses TRBV6-1 and TRBJ1-6, with TRBD1 matching over 7 bases. The sequence derives from a female donor with ankylosing spondylitis or in good health (not recorded which). The sample consisted of blood, either unsorted or a sorted T cell fraction (not recorded which). This CDR3 reads CASSVQGRNSPLHF. CDR3 nucleotides: TGTGCCAGCAGCGTACAGGGGAGAAATTCACCCCTCCACTTT.